This T cell receptor (beta chain) emerged from a study of vaccination effects on CD4 cells after COVID-19. As concerns this clone: Its antigen is as yet unknown.

The protocol was immunoSEQ multiplex PCR, while the TCRdb copy is restricted to in-frame clones and leaves out a portion. The sample has under 55,000 clones; approximately 70% are singletons. CD4+ T cell isolation took place after 10 days of culture. It was two doses of either the BNT162b2 or mRNA-1273 vaccine that participants received. Germline CDR1 and CDR2: SGHTA and FQGNSA. There are 15 residues in the CDR3. V was clipped by 8 bases and J by 6 bases, with 20 bases between them. This sample comprised CD4+ T cells from PBMCs cultured without peptide, obtained after COVID-19 vaccination. The sequence was collected from a human donor who received a COVID-19 vaccine. The V and J genes are TRBV7-2 and TRBJ2-1; TRBD1 is a possible D gene (5 bases). This CDR3 is CASSPIPGWVNEQFF. The CDR3 DNA sequence: TGTGCCAGCTCCCCTATACCAGGGTGGGTCAATGAGCAGTTCTTC. The full variable domain, with the rest looked up from reference TRBV7-2 and TRBJ2-1, is GAGVSQSPSNKVTEKGKDVELRCDPISGHTALYWYRQSLGQGLEFLIYFQGNSAPDKSGLPSDRFSAERTGGSVSTLTIQRTQQEDSAVYLCASSPIPGWVNEQFFGPGTRLTVL.